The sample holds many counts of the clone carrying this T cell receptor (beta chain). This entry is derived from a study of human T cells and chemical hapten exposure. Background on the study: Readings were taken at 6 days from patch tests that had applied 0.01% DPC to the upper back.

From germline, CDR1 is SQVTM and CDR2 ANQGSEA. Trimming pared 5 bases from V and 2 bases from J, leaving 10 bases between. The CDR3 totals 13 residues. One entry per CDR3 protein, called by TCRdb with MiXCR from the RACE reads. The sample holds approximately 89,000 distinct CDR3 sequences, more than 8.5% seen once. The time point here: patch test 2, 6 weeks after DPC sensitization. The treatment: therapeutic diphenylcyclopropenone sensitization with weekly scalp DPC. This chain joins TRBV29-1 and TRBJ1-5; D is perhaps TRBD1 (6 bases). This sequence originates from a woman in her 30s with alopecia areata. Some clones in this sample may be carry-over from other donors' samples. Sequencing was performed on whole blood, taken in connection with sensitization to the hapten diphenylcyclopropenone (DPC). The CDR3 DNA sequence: TGCAGCGTTAGGGAGGGGGGCAATCAGCCCCAGCATTTT. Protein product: CSVREGGNQPQHF.